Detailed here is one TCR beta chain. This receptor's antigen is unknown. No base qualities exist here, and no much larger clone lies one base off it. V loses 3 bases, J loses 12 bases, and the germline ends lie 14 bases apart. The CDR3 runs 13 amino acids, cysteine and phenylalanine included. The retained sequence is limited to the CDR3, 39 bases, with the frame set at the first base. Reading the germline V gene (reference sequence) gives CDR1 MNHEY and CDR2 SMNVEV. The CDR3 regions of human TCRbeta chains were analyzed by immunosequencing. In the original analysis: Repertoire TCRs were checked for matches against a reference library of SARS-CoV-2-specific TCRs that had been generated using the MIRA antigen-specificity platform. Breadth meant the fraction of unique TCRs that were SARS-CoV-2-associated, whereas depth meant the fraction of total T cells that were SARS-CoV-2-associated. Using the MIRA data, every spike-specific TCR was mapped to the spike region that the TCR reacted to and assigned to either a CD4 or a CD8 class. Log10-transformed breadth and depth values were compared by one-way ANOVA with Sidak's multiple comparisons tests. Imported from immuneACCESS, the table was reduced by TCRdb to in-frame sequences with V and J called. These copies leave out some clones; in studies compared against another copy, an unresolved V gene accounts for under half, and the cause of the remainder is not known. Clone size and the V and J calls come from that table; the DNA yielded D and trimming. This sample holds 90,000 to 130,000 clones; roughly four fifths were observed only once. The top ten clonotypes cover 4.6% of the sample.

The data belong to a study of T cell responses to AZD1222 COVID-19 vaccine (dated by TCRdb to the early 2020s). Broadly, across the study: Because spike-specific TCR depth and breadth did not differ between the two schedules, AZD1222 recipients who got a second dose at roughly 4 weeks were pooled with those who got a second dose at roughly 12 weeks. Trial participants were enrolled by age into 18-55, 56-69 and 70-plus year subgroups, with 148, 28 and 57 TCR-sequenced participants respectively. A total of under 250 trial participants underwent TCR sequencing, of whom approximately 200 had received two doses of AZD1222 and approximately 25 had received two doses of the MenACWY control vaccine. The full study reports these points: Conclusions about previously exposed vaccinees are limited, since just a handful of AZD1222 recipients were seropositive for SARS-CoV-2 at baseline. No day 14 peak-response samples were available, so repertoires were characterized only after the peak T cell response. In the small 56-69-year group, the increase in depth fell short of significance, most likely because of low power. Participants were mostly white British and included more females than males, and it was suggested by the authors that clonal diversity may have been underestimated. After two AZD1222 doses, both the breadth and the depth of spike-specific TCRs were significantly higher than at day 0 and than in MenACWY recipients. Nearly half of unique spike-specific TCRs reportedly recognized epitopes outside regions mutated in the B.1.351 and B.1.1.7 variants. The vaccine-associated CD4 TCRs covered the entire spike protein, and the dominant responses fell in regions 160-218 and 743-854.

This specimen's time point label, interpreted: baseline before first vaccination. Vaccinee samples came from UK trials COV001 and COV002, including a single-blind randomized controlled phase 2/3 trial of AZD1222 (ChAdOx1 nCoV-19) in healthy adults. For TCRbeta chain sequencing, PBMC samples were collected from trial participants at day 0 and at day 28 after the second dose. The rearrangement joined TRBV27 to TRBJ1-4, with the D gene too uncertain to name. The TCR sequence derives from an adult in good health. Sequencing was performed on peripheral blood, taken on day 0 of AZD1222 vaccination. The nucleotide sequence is TGTGCCAGCAGTTTCCCCGGGTCATGGGAACTGTTTTTT. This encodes CASSFPGSWELFF. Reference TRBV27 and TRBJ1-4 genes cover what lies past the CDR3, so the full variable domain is EAQVTQNPRYLITVTGKKLTVTCSQNMNHEYMSWYRQDPGLGLRQIYYSMNVEVTDKGDVPEGYKVSRKEKRNFPLILESPSPNQTSLYFCASSFPGSWELFFGSGTQLSVL.